The 18 T cell receptor beta chains reported below all come from one sample, sequenced in a study of long-term antiretroviral therapy in people with HIV. Researchers ran immunoSEQ v3.0 at survey level. Method: immunoSEQ multiplex PCR; TCRdb's copy keeps in-frame clones and lacks some. The table lists nearly 20,000 clones, 80% of them singletons, with 9.5% to 12% in the top ten. The sample in question was unsorted PBMCs, obtained 0.2 years after starting antiretroviral therapy. The source of these receptors is a middle-aged woman with HIV.

This chain links TRBV6-5 with TRBJ2-5, with D maybe TRBD1 (6 bases). V shed 4 bases and J shed 4 bases, with 13 bases lying between them. Germline V gene lookup returns CDR1 MNHEY and CDR2 SVGAGI. The CDR3 length is 14 residues. CDR3 amino acids: CASSSQGRPETQYF. CDR3 sequence (DNA): TGTGCCAGCAGTTCCCAGGGGCGCCCAGAGACCCAGTACTTC.

This rearrangement joins TRBV5-6 to TRBJ1-3; D is undetermined. V was pared by 6 bases and J by 4 bases, with 8 bases between. The germline V gene encodes CDR1 SGHDT and CDR2 YYEEEE. There are 12 residues in the CDR3. As DNA, the CDR3 is TGTGCCAGCACTGCCACGGGAAACACCATATATTTT. Translation: CASTATGNTIYF.

The chain has TRBV5-1 and TRBJ2-4, with a possible D match to TRBD2 (6 bases). Trimming took off 4 bases at V and 4 bases at J, with 21 bases between the two ends. Germline lookup yields CDR1 SGHRS and CDR2 YFSETQ. CDR3 size: 17 residues. The CDR3 reads CASSPTNREEGKNIQYF. CDR3 DNA sequence: TGCGCCAGCAGCCCAACGAATAGGGAGGAGGGAAAAAACATTCAGTACTTC.

The J gene is TRBJ2-5, the V gene TRBV5-8, with 10 bases lining up with TRBD1. The V and J ends lost 4 bases and 2 bases, in that order; junction bases with no gene match: 8. Germline CDR1 SGHTS, CDR2 YDEGEE. The CDR3 has 16 amino acids. In DNA, the CDR3 is TGTGCCAGCAGCCTCGGGACAGGGGTTCGGCAAGAGACCCAGTACTTC. Its protein product is CASSLGTGVRQETQYF. The whole variable domain, remainder taken from reference TRBV5-8 and TRBJ2-5, is EAGVTQSPTHLIKTRGQQATLRCSPISGHTSVYWYQQALGLGLQFLLWYDEGEERNRGNFPPRFSGRQFPNYSSELNVNALELEDSALYLCASSLGTGVRQETQYFGPGTRLLVL.

This clone was detected only once. J is TRBJ1-1 and V is TRBV19; 7 nucleotides agree with TRBD1. J gave up 10 bases and V 8 bases, and 16 bases lay outside the gene matches. This CDR3 has 14 amino acids. Germline V gives CDR1 LNHDA, CDR2 SQIVND (reference sequence). CDR3 in DNA: TGTGCCAGTTCCCGACGGGACAGTAAAGGAATAGCTTTCTTT. Residues: CASSRRDSKGIAFF.

The gene calls are TRBV6-1 and TRBJ1-2; D is undetermined. The CDR3 covers 16 residues. Germline loops: CDR1 MNHNS, CDR2 SASEGT. V lost 2 bases to trimming and J lost 8 bases, with 21 bases between them. CDR3 DNA: TGTGCCAGCAGTGAATCCCCCTTCCGGGCCCAGACCGGCTACACCTTC. Its translation: CASSESPFRAQTGYTF.

V and J are TRBV11-3 and TRBJ2-2; no firm D call. The CDR3 contains 14 residues. Germline lookup yields CDR1 SGHNT and CDR2 YENEEA. V lost 3 bases, J lost 6 bases, and 11 bases lay in between. CDR3: CASSLEGWSGELFF. Written as DNA, the CDR3 is TGTGCCAGCAGCTTGGAAGGGTGGTCCGGGGAGCTGTTTTTT.

The chain uses TRBV5-6 and TRBJ2-4; 7 nucleotides line up with TRBD1. The CDR3 has 14 residues. The V gene's germline CDR1 is SGHDT and CDR2 YYEEEE. The V gene end was trimmed by 5 bases and the J gene end by 5 bases; junction bases not matched to a gene: 7. The CDR3 spells CASRLRDRQNIQYF. In DNA, the CDR3 is TGTGCCAGCAGACTCCGGGACAGACAAAACATTCAGTACTTC.

V usage is TRBV15 and J usage is TRBJ1-1, with D unresolved. Germline CDR1 and CDR2: LNHNV and YYDKDF (reference sequence). Trimming stripped 5 bases from V and 7 bases from J, with 14 bases between. CDR3 size: 13 residues. In DNA, the CDR3 is TGTGCCACCAGCGGCTATGAGGAGGTTGAAGCTTTCTTT. As protein: CATSGYEEVEAFF. The full variable domain, in which reference TRBV15 and TRBJ1-1 provide the parts outside the CDR3, is DAMVIQNPRYQVTQFGKPVTLSCSQTLNHNVMYWYQQKSSQAPKLLFHYYDKDFNNEADTPDNFQSRRPNTSFCFLDIRSPGLGDTAMYLCATSGYEEVEAFFGQGTRLTVV.

V is TRBV27 and J is TRBJ2-1; D is uncertain. The V gene lost 3 bases and the J gene lost 10 bases, with 13 bases spanning the gap. This CDR3 is 13 amino acids long. Germline CDR1 MNHEY, CDR2 SMNVEV (reference sequence). CDR3 residues: CASSFPPEGEQFF. The CDR3 coding sequence is TGTGCCAGCAGTTTCCCCCCAGAAGGAGAGCAGTTCTTC.

This chain connects TRBV12-5 to TRBJ2-7, with 10 nucleotides matching TRBD2. In germline, CDR1 is LGHNT, CDR2 FRNRAP. J gave up 5 bases and V 6 bases, and 7 bases lay outside the gene matches. The length of the CDR3 is 14 residues. CDR3 coding DNA: TGTGCTAGTGGACCCCTAGCGGGAGCCCACGAGCAGTACTTC. Translated: CASGPLAGAHEQYF.

The rearrangement links TRBV11-2 to TRBJ2-3, with no clear D. Germline V gene sequence: CDR1 SGHAT, CDR2 FQNNGV. This CDR3 contains 14 residues. The V end was cut by 0 bases, the J end by 4 bases, with 8 bases between. The CDR3 DNA reads TGTGCCAGCAGCTTAGATCTTCCCGCAGATACGCAGTATTTT. Protein sequence: CASSLDLPADTQYF.

This chain links TRBV19 with TRBJ1-3, with D perhaps TRBD1 (6 bases). V lost 7 bases and J lost 2, with 18 bases in between. In germline, CDR1 is LNHDA, CDR2 SQIVND (reference sequence). This CDR3 spans 16 amino acids. CDR3 nucleotides: TGTGCCAGTAATACCCCCGGGGGGGCAACTGGAAACACCATATATTTT. The encoded protein is CASNTPGGATGNTIYF.

This sequence joins TRBV12-5 and TRBJ2-3, with D uncertain. The CDR3 spans 15 residues. Germline V gene lookup returns CDR1 LGHNT and CDR2 FRNRAP. V lost 1 base and J lost 0, with 8 bases in between. CDR3 residues: CASGLGSASTDTQYF. The CDR3 DNA reads as TGTGCTAGTGGTTTGGGCAGCGCTAGCACAGATACGCAGTATTTT.

This chain uses TRBV19 with TRBJ2-7; possible D gene TRBD2, 5 bases. The CDR3 sequence is 14 residues long. The germline V and J ends were trimmed by 6 bases and 3 bases, with 15 bases remaining between them. Germline CDR1 LNHDA, CDR2 SQIVND (reference sequence). CDR3 amino acids: CASSPGLNYYEQYF. The CDR3 DNA reads as TGTGCCAGTAGCCCAGGACTCAACTACTACGAGCAGTACTTC.

V is TRBV13 and J is TRBJ2-2, with TRBD2 as a possible D gene (6 bases). The CDR3 is made up of 15 amino acids. Germline-derived CDR1 and CDR2 are PRHDT and FYEKMQ (reference sequence). V lost 5 bases and J lost 4, with 14 bases in between. This CDR3 is CASSVRGFGTGELFF. In nucleotides, the CDR3 is TGTGCCAGCAGCGTACGGGGGTTCGGCACCGGGGAGCTGTTTTTT.

CDR3 sequence (DNA): TGTGCCAGCAGCTTGGTGGGCAGGGTCTATGGCTACACCTTC. Protein sequence: CASSLVGRVYGYTF. The V call is TRBV5-5, the J call TRBJ1-2; D is perhaps TRBD1 (5 bases). CDR1 and CDR2 from the germline V gene are SGHKS and YYEKEE (reference sequence). The V end was cut by 0 bases, the J end by 4 bases, with 10 bases between. The CDR3 length is 14 residues. Full variable domain (outside the CDR3, taken from reference TRBV5-5 and TRBJ1-2): DAGVTQSPTHLIKTRGQQVTLRCSPISGHKSVSWYQQVLGQGPQFIFQYYEKEERGRGNFPDRFSARQFPNYSSELNVNALLLGDSALYLCASSLVGRVYGYTFGSGTRLTVV.

This sequence joins TRBV27 and TRBJ2-7, with 8 bases matching TRBD1. There are 14 residues in the CDR3. CDR1 is MNHEY, CDR2 SMNVEV, per germline (reference sequence). V lost 6 bases, J lost 1 base, and 5 bases stayed unmatched. CDR3 in DNA: TGTGCCAGCAGACAGGGGGTGGCATCCTACGAGCAGTACTTC. Its translation: CASRQGVASYEQYF.